Listed here are 9 T cell receptor beta chains from one sample, sequenced in a study of response to subunit inactivated influenza vaccine. One entry per CDR3 protein results from TCRdb running MiXCR on the RT-PCR reads. This repertoire shows around 790,000 distinct CDR3 sequences, around 20% found once; its top ten account for approximately 10%. This specimen consisted of PBMCs from blood, obtained approximately 5 days after vaccination. The receptors shown here come from a man aged 50 to 59 who received an inactivated influenza vaccine.

This clonotype came up a few times. This chain joins TRBV5-1 and TRBJ1-1; TRBD1 agrees at 10 bases. The CDR3 is 15 amino acids. Trimming at V came to 3 bases and at J to 3 bases, leaving 5 bases not matched to a gene. Germline values: CDR1 SGHRS, CDR2 YFSETQ. The CDR3 is CASSWGQGLYTEAFF. CDR3 nucleotide sequence: TGCGCCAGCAGCTGGGGACAGGGGCTTTACACTGAAGCTTTCTTT.

V gene TRBV5-6 combines with J gene TRBJ2-5; D might be TRBD2 (5 bases). This CDR3 comprises 15 residues. Trimming stripped 4 bases from V and 5 bases from J, with 18 bases between. Germline CDR1 SGHDT, CDR2 YYEEEE. CDR3: CASSHPGGRGETQYF. The CDR3 nucleotides read TGTGCCAGCAGCCACCCAGGTGGACGAGGGGAGACCCAGTACTTC.

The genes are TRBV20-1 and TRBJ2-1; TRBD1 matches 11 bases. The germline CDR1 and CDR2 sequences are DFQATT and SNEGSKA (reference sequence). This CDR3 region has 12 residues. V shed 8 bases, J shed 8 bases, and the junction held 5 bases outside the gene matches. CDR3 sequence (DNA): TGCAGTCCCGGACAGGGGGCCGATGAGCAGTTCTTC. Translated: CSPGQGADEQFF.

This clonotype was recorded a few times. This chain connects TRBV28 to TRBJ1-1, with 7 bases matching TRBD1. This CDR3 comprises 15 residues. Per germline, CDR1 MDHEN and CDR2 SYDVKM. J gave up 1 base and V 3 bases, and 5 bases lay outside the gene matches. CDR3 in amino acids: CASSFLGTENTEAFF. The CDR3 DNA reads as TGTGCCAGCAGTTTCCTCGGGACAGAGAACACTGAAGCTTTCTTT.

CDR3 bases: TGTGCCAGCAGTCCCTATTCCAGCTCCTACAATGAGCAGTTCTTC. Translated, it gives CASSPYSSSYNEQFF. The rearrangement joins TRBV6-2 or TRBV6-3 to TRBJ2-1; D gene uncertain. V was pared by 5 bases and J by 0 bases, with 11 bases between. The germline V gene encodes CDR1 MNHEY and CDR2 SVGEGT. The CDR3 runs to 15 residues.

This clonotype has more than one count but fewer than ten. This chain connects TRBV6-1 to TRBJ1-4; D not certain. Trimming shortened V by 9 bases and J by 6 bases, and 14 bases separated the two germline ends. This CDR3 contains 13 residues. The germline gives CDR1 MNHNS, CDR2 SASEGT. The CDR3 sequence: CASQDHADEKLFF. DNA of the CDR3: TGTGCCAGTCAGGACCACGCCGATGAAAAACTGTTTTTT.

This rearrangement joins TRBV25-1 to TRBJ2-1; TRBD2 matches 9 bases. CDR3 length: 13 residues. V dropped 7 bases and J dropped 5; count of bases not matched to a gene: 3. The germline gives CDR1 MGHDK, CDR2 SYGVNS. The CDR3 loop is CASTGLANNEQFF. Here the CDR3 DNA reads TGTGCCAGCACTGGACTAGCGAACAATGAGCAGTTCTTC.

The CDR3 loop is CASRVTGDTDTQYF. The CDR3 DNA follows: TGTGCCAGCAGGGTGACAGGCGACACAGATACGCAGTATTTT. This chain connects TRBV4-2 to TRBJ2-3, with a tentative D call TRBD1 (6 bases). The CDR3 spans 14 residues. Germline V gene lookup returns CDR1 LGHNA and CDR2 YNFKEQ. V was cut by 6 bases and J by 2 bases, with 12 bases left in between.

The CDR3 DNA reads TGTGCCAGCGACCCCCCGGGGAGGGGCCAAGAGACCCAGTACTTC. This translates into CASDPPGRGQETQYF. The J gene is TRBJ2-5, the V gene TRBV7-6; 7 bases fit TRBD2. CDR3 length: 15 amino acids. Looked up from germline, CDR1 is SGHVS and CDR2 is FNYEAQ. V shed 8 bases and J 1 base; nucleotides not matched to a gene: 10.